This T cell receptor (beta chain) was obtained from a study of radiotherapy plus CTLA-4 blockade in lung cancer. Background on the study: Objective responses emerged in about 20% of patients, and around 30% attained disease control.

Germline loops: CDR1 MNHNS, CDR2 SASEGT. V was clipped by 2 bases and J by 5 bases, with 6 bases between them. This CDR3 spans 13 amino acids. Only in-frame clones appear in the TCRdb table, and some are missing; sequencing was by immunoSEQ multiplex PCR. Here the sample spans roughly 46,000 clones, around 76% being singletons. The TCR sequence derives from a human donor with non-small cell lung cancer who had stable disease on radiotherapy plus ipilimumab. The V and J genes are TRBV6-1 and TRBJ2-2; D call uncertain. The sequencing used peripheral blood, collected from a patient treated with radiotherapy plus ipilimumab. The DNA of the CDR3 is TGTGCCAGCAGTGAACAAGAAACCGGGGAGCTGTTTTTT. Its translation: CASSEQETGELFF.